The present entry profiles one T cell receptor beta chain with its context. Its antigen is not identified. Measured with immunoSEQ multiplex PCR; TCRdb has only the in-frame clones, and not every one. Among 43,000 or so clones, roughly 92% were seen once, and the ten largest hold roughly 2.3%. Regarding time point: week 35, safety follow-up. Each vaccine dose was 300 ug of mutant IDH1 20-mer peptide, with topical imiquimod. This entry comes from a study of a mutant IDH1 vaccine in newly diagnosed glioma. Study-level information: Treatment recipients were approximately 60% male and around 40% female, and their mean age was approximately 42 years.

Germline V CDR1 and CDR2: SQVTM, ANQGSEA. The CDR3 extends over 15 amino acids. Trimming took 4 bases from V and 3 from J; bases not matched to a gene: 3. This sample comprised PBMCs, obtained from a glioma patient whose treatment included an IDH1 peptide vaccine. The TCR was taken from a middle-aged man with glioma. The chain joins TRBV29-1 to TRBJ2-2; 12 nucleotides agree with TRBD2. The CDR3, as DNA: TGCAGCGTTGGACGACTAGCGGGGGACACCGGGGAGCTGTTTTTT. Its protein is CSVGRLAGDTGELFF.